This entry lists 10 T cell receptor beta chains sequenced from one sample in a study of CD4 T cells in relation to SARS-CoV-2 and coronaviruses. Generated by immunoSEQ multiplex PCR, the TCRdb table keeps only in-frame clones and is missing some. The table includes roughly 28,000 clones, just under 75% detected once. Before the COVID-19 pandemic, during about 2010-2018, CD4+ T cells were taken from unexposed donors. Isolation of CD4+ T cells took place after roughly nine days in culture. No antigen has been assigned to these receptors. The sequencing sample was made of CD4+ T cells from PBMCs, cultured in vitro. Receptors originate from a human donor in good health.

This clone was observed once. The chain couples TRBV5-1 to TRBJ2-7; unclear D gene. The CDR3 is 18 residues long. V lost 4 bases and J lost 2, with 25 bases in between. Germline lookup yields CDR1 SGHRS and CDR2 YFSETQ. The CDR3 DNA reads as TGCGCCAGCAGCAAAACCCCATCCAGGCTCCCCCCTCCCTACGAGCAGTACTTC. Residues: CASSKTPSRLPPPYEQYF.

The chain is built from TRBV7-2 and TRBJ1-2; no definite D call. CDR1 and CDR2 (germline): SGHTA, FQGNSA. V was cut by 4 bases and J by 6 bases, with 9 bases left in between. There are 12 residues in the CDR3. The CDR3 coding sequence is TGTGCCAGCAGCTCCAACGGGGATGGCTACACCTTC. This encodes CASSSNGDGYTF.

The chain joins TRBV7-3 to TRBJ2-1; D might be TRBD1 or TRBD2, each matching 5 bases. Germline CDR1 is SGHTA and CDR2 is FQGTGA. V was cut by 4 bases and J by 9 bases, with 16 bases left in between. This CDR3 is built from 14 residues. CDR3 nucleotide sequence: TGTGCCAGCAGCTCCCGGGGCCCCAGCGGTGAGCAGTTCTTC. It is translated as CASSSRGPSGEQFF.

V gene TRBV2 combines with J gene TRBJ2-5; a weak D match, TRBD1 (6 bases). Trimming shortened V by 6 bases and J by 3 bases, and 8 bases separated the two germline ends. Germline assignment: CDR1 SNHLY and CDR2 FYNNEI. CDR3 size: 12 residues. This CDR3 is CASSNREETQYF. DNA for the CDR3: TGTGCCAGCAGCAACAGGGAAGAGACCCAGTACTTC. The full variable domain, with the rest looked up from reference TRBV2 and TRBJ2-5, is EPEVTQTPSHQVTQMGQEVILRCVPISNHLYFYWYRQILGQKVEFLVSFYNNEISEKSEIFDDQFSVERPDGSNFTLKIRSTKLEDSAMYFCASSNREETQYFGPGTRLLVL.

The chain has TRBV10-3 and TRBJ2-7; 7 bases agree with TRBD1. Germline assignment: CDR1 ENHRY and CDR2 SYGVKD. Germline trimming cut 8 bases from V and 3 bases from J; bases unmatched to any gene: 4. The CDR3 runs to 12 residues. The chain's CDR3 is CAIRDSDYEQYF. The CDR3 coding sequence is TGTGCCATCCGGGACAGTGACTACGAGCAGTACTTC.

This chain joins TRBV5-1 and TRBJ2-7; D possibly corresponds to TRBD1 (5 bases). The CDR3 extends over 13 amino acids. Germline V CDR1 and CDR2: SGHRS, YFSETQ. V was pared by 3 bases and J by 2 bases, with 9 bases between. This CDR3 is CASSSQGTYEQYF. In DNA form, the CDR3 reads TGCGCCAGCAGCTCCCAGGGTACCTACGAGCAGTACTTC.

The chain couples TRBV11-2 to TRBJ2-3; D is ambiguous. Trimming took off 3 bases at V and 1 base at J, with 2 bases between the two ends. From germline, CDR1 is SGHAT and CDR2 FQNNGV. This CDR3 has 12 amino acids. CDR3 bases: TGTGCCAGCAGCTTCCGCACAGATACGCAGTATTTT. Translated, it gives CASSFRTDTQYF.

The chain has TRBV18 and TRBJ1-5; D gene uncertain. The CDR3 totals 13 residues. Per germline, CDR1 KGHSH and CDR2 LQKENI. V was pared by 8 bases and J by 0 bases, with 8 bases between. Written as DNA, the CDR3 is TGTGCCAGCCAAAGTAGTAGCAATCAGCCCCAGCATTTT. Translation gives CASQSSSNQPQHF.

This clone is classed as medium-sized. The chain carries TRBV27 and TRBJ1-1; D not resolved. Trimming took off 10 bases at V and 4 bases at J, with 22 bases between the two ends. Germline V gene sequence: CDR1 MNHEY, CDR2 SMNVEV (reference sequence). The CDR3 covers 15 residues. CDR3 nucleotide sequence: TGTGCCACTAGGTATTCCTGGGGAGGGAGCACTGAAGCTTTCTTT. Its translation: CATRYSWGGSTEAFF.

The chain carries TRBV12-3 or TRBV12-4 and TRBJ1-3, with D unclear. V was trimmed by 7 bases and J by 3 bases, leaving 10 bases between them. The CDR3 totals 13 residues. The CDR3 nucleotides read TGTGCCAGCACACGGGGTAGTGGAAACACCATATATTTT. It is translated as CASTRGSGNTIYF.